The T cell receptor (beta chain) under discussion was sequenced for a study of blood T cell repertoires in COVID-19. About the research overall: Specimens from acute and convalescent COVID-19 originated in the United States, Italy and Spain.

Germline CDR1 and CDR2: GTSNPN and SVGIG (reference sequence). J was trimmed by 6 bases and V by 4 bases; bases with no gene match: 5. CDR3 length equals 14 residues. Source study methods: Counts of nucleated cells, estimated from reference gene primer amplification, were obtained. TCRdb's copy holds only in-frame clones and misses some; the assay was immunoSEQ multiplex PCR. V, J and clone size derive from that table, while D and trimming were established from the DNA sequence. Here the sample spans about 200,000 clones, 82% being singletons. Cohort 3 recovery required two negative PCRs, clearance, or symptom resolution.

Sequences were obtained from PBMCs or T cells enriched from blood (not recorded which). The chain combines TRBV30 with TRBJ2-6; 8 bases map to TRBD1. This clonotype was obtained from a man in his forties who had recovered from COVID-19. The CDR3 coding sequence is TGTGCCTGGATCGGACAGGGTGAGGCCAACGTCCTGACTTTC. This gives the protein CAWIGQGEANVLTF.